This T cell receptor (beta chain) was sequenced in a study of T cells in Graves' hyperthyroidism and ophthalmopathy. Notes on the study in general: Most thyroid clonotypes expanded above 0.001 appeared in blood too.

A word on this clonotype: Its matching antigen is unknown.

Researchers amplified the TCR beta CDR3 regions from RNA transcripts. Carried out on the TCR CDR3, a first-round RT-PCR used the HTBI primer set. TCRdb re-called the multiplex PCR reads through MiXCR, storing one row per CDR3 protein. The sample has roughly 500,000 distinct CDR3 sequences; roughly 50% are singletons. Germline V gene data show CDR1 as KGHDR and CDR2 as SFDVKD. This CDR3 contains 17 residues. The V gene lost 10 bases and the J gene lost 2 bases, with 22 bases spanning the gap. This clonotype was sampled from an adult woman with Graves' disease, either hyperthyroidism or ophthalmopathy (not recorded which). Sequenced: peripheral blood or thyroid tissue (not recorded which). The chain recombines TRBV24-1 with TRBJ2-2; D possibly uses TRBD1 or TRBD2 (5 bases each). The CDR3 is CATAGTQRATNTGELFF. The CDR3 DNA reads TGTGCCACGGCCGGGACCCAAAGAGCCACCAACACCGGGGAGCTGTTTTTT.